These 17 T cell receptor beta chains share one sample of origin, sequenced in a study of blood T cell repertoires in COVID-19. The protocol was immunoSEQ multiplex PCR, while the TCRdb copy is restricted to in-frame clones and leaves out a portion. The sample contains around 28,000 clones, roughly 88% of which appear only once. The sample comprised peripheral blood. Source of these receptors: a woman aged 80 or over with COVID-19, enrolled during active disease.

V usage is TRBV2 and J usage is TRBJ1-4; TRBD1 aligns across 7 bases. With 4 bases clipped from V and 7 bases from J, the junction kept 6 bases outside the gene matches. The CDR3 sequence is 14 residues long. Germline V gene sequence: CDR1 SNHLY, CDR2 FYNNEI. CDR3 loop: CASSADRRSEKLFF. The CDR3 DNA sequence: TGTGCCAGCAGTGCGGACAGGAGAAGTGAAAAACTGTTTTTT.

The J gene is TRBJ1-4, the V gene TRBV2; 7 nucleotides line up with TRBD1. V shed 6 bases and J 0 bases; nucleotides not matched to a gene: 4. The CDR3 has 15 residues. Germline CDR1 SNHLY, CDR2 FYNNEI. DNA for the CDR3: TGTGCCAGCAGACCTACAGGGGCAACTAATGAAAAACTGTTTTTT. Translating gives CASRPTGATNEKLFF.

The chain is built from TRBV9 and TRBJ2-5; TRBD1 aligns across 7 bases. J gave up 5 bases and V 4 bases, and 14 bases lay outside the gene matches. Germline V gene data show CDR1 as SGDLS and CDR2 as YYNGEE. The CDR3 sequence is 16 residues long. CDR3 nucleotides: TGTGCCAGCAGCCCCCGTGGGACGACAGGGTGGGAGACCCAGTACTTC. This sequence encodes CASSPRGTTGWETQYF.

The rearrangement uses TRBV3-1 (or the pseudogene TRBV3-2) and TRBJ2-1; TRBD2 matches at 7 bases. The CDR3 spans 14 residues. Germline loops: CDR1 LGHDT, CDR2 YNNKEL (reference sequence). J gave up 11 bases and V 1 base, and 8 bases lay outside the gene matches. The CDR3 protein is CASSQASRSGQQFF. CDR3 DNA sequence: TGTGCCAGCAGCCAAGCTTCACGTAGCGGGCAGCAGTTCTTC.

The V call is TRBV5-1, the J call TRBJ1-3, with no clear D. The germline gives CDR1 SGHRS, CDR2 YFSETQ. The CDR3 is 16 amino acids. The ends were cut back, 4 bases at V and 3 bases at J, with 17 bases in the middle. DNA of the CDR3: TGCGCCAGCAGCAAGGAACCGACTTTCGGTGGAAACACCATATATTTT. Its translation is CASSKEPTFGGNTIYF. Supplemented by reference TRBV5-1 and TRBJ1-3, the full variable domain reads KAGVTQTPRYLIKTRGQQVTLSCSPISGHRSVSWYQQTPGQGLQFLFEYFSETQRNKGNFPGRFSGRQFSNSRSEMNVSTLELGDSALYLCASSKEPTFGGNTIYFGEGSWLTVV.

The chain uses TRBV6-5 and TRBJ1-2; D possibly corresponds to TRBD1 (5 bases). CDR1 is MNHEY, CDR2 SVGAGI, per germline. CDR3 size: 13 residues. Trimming removed 7 bases at V and 3 bases at J, with 12 bases between. The CDR3 loop is CASNQDNYYGYTF. For the CDR3, the DNA is TGTGCCAGCAATCAGGACAACTACTATGGCTACACCTTC.

The genes are TRBV6-6 and TRBJ2-5; 8 nucleotides line up with TRBD1. This CDR3 comprises 15 residues. Trimming cost V 4 bases and J 3 bases; bases outside gene matches: 7. Germline V lookup: CDR1 MNHNY, CDR2 SVGAGI (reference sequence). The CDR3 sequence: CASSSPGTGEETQYF. In nucleotides, the CDR3 is TGTGCCAGCAGTTCCCCCGGGACAGGAGAAGAGACCCAGTACTTC.

This clone was picked up one time. The V gene is TRBV14, the J gene TRBJ2-3, with 7 positions matching TRBD2. The CDR3 has 12 residues. Germline lookup yields CDR1 SGHDN and CDR2 FVKESK. The ends lost 1 base at V and 12 bases at J; junction bases unmatched: 4. The CDR3 loop is CASSQGGGTQYF. DNA for the CDR3: TGTGCCAGCAGCCAAGGGGGGGGTACACAGTATTTT. Based on the CDR3 plus reference TRBV14 and TRBJ2-3, the full variable domain is EAGVTQFPSHSVIEKGQTVTLRCDPISGHDNLYWYRRVMGKEIKFLLHFVKESKQDESGMPNNRFLAERTGGTYSTLKVQPAELEDSGVYFCASSQGGGTQYFGPGTRLTVL.

CDR3 in DNA: TGTGCCATCTCCAGTTGGACTGAAGCTTTCTTT. Translation gives CAISSWTEAFF. The V gene is TRBV10-3, the J gene TRBJ1-1; no firm D call. Germline CDR1 reads ENHRY; CDR2 reads SYGVKD. The CDR3 runs 11 residues. Trimming removed 8 bases from V and 5 bases from J, with 9 bases in between.

The chain recombines TRBV6-5 with TRBJ1-6; 7 nucleotides align to TRBD1. J gave up 17 bases and V 5 bases, and 15 bases lay outside the gene matches. The CDR3 length is 14 residues. Looked up from germline, CDR1 is MNHEY and CDR2 is SVGAGI. The CDR3 nucleotides read TGTGCCAGCAGTCCCTCGGACAGGAGCTTAGCGGTCCACTTT. Protein sequence: CASSPSDRSLAVHF.

The CDR3 protein is CASSSAGTGRLNNYGYTF. As DNA, the CDR3 is TGTGCCAGTAGTAGCGCCGGGACAGGGAGGTTAAACAACTATGGCTACACCTTC. This sequence joins TRBV19 and TRBJ1-2, with 9 positions matching TRBD1. The CDR3 totals 18 residues. V trimming: 4 bases; J trimming: 2 bases; junction bases outside the gene matches: 14. The germline CDR1 and CDR2 sequences are LNHDA and SQIVND (reference sequence).

The V call is TRBV9, the J call TRBJ1-6, with TRBD1 identical over 8 bases. Unmatched junction bases numbered 0, after V lost 2 bases and J lost 5 bases. CDR1 and CDR2 from the germline V gene are SGDLS and YYNGEE. The CDR3 covers 14 residues. CDR3 amino acids: CASSVTGDNSPLHF. Here the CDR3 DNA reads TGTGCCAGCAGCGTGACAGGGGATAATTCACCCCTCCACTTT.

The V gene is TRBV6-1, the J gene TRBJ2-1; 7 bases are shared with TRBD1. The CDR3 is 15 residues long. The germline V gene has CDR1 MNHNS and CDR2 SASEGT. V shed 1 base, J shed 2 bases, and the junction held 2 bases outside the gene matches. The CDR3 loop reads CASSEVGQTYNEQFF. The CDR3 DNA reads as TGTGCCAGCAGTGAAGTGGGACAGACCTACAATGAGCAGTTCTTC.

This clone occurred once. The CDR3 sequence is CASSGTGSPNEKLFF. The CDR3 DNA follows: TGTGCCAGCAGCGGAACAGGGAGCCCTAATGAAAAACTGTTTTTT. The rearrangement links TRBV7-9 to TRBJ1-4, with a tentative D call TRBD1 (6 bases). V was cut by 5 bases and J by 3 bases, with 13 bases left in between. This CDR3 contains 15 residues. Per the germline V gene, CDR1 is SEHNR and CDR2 is FQNEAQ (reference sequence). The full variable domain, in which reference TRBV7-9 and TRBJ1-4 provide the parts outside the CDR3, is DTGVSQNPRHKITKRGQNVTFRCDPISEHNRLYWYRQTLGQGPEFLTYFQNEAQLEKSRLLSDRFSAERPKGSFSTLEIQRTEQGDSAMYLCASSGTGSPNEKLFFGSGTQLSVL.

This clone was seen once. This chain joins TRBV5-1 and TRBJ1-2; possibly TRBD1 for D (5 bases). Germline V gene sequence: CDR1 SGHRS, CDR2 YFSETQ. V was clipped by 0 bases and J by 6 bases, with 9 bases between them. The length of the CDR3 is 13 residues. CDR3 nucleotide sequence: TGCGCCAGCAGCTTGGAAGGGGCCAATGGCTACACCTTC. Its translation: CASSLEGANGYTF. The full variable domain, rest sourced from reference TRBV5-1 and TRBJ1-2, is KAGVTQTPRYLIKTRGQQVTLSCSPISGHRSVSWYQQTPGQGLQFLFEYFSETQRNKGNFPGRFSGRQFSNSRSEMNVSTLELGDSALYLCASSLEGANGYTFGSGTRLTVV.

The V call is TRBV7-8, the J call TRBJ2-2; maybe TRBD2 (6 bases). Trimming pared 6 bases from V and 3 bases from J, leaving 17 bases between. CDR1 is SGHVS, CDR2 FQNEAQ, per germline. The CDR3 contains 16 residues. CDR3 DNA: TGTGCCAGCAGGGGACTTAGTGGGGGAGACACCGGGGAGCTGTTTTTT. It codes for CASRGLSGGDTGELFF.

The chain joins TRBV5-6 to TRBJ1-6, with D unclear. Germline V CDR1 and CDR2: SGHDT, YYEEEE. V lost 3 bases to trimming and J lost 13 bases, with 11 bases between them. The length of the CDR3 is 12 residues. The DNA of the CDR3 is TGTGCCAGCAGCTCTGGGAGCATGCCCCTCCACTTT. It encodes CASSSGSMPLHF. The full variable domain, rest sourced from reference TRBV5-6 and TRBJ1-6, is DAGVTQSPTHLIKTRGQQVTLRCSPKSGHDTVSWYQQALGQGPQFIFQYYEEEERQRGNFPDRFSGHQFPNYSSELNVNALLLGDSALYLCASSSGSMPLHFGNGTRLTVT.